The TCR beta chain described here comes from a study of graft-versus-host responses after intestinal transplantation. V was cut by 0 bases and J by 4 bases, with 13 bases left in between. CDR3 size: 16 residues. Germline-derived CDR1 and CDR2 are LGHNA and YNFKEQ. The table came from immunoSEQ multiplex PCR; TCRdb's copy has only in-frame clones and leaves some out. The table shows tens of thousands of clones, with 91% occurring only once. This clonotype was obtained from a human patient who received an intestinal transplant, so some T cells may come from the graft donor. The sample in question was PBMCs, obtained approximately 660 days after intestinal transplant. This chain links TRBV4-2 with TRBJ1-3; D uncertain. CDR3 region: CASSQELLPGGNTIYF. The CDR3 nucleotides are TGTGCCAGCAGCCAAGAGCTCCTCCCGGGGGGAAACACCATATATTTT.